The entry below gives a single T cell receptor (beta chain) sequence along with its context. Its antigen is currently unknown. For the second PCR, which ran for about 7 to 12 cycles, a sample-barcoded 5' primer and a J-beta primer mix were used. A template-switch adaptor containing 12 random nucleotides labeled each cDNA molecule. Each CDR3 protein gets one entry after TCRdb re-called the 5' RACE reads with MiXCR. The data contain approximately 600,000 distinct CDR3 sequences, roughly 50% of them singletons. The sample belongs to a study of blood T cells in healthy people across ages. Overall study findings and caveats: Per million T cells, TCR beta diversity dropped roughly linearly as age increased.

V shed 3 bases and J shed 11 bases, with 19 bases lying between them. The length of the CDR3 is 14 residues. Germline lookup yields CDR1 SNHLY and CDR2 FYNNEI. The V gene is TRBV2, the J gene TRBJ2-5; D is possibly TRBD1 or TRBD2 (5 bases each). The receptor was derived from a man aged 60-69 years in good health. The sample taken for sequencing was blood. The CDR3 coding sequence is TGTGCCAGCAGTGAGAGGGGCTTGCTGGGGGAGCAGTACTTC. This gives the protein CASSERGLLGEQYF.